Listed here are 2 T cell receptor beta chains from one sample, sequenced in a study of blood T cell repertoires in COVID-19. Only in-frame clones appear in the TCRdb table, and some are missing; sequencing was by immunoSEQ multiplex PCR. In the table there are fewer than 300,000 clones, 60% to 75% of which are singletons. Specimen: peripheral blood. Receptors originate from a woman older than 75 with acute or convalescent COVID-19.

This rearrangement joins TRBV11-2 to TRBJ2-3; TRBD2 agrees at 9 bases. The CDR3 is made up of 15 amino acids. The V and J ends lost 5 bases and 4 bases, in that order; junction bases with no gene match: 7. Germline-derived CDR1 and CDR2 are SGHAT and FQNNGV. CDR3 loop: CASSRSGTSPDTQYF. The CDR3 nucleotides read TGTGCCAGCAGCAGATCCGGGACTAGCCCAGATACGCAGTATTTT.

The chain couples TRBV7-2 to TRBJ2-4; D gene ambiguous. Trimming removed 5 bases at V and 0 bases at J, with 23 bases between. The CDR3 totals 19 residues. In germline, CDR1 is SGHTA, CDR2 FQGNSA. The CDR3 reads CASSPHGSRMIIAKNIQYF. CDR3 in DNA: TGTGCCAGCAGCCCCCACGGTTCTCGAATGATAATAGCCAAAAACATTCAGTACTTC.